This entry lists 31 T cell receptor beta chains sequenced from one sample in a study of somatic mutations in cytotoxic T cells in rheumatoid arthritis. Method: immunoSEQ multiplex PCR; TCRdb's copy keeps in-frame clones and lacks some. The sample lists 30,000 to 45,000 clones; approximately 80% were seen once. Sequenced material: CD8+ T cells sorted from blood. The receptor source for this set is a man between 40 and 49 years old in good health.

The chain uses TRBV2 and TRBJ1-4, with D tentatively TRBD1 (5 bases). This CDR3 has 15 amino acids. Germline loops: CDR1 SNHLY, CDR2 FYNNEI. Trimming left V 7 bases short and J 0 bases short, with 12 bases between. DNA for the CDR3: TGTGCCAGCATGACCGGGACGGCAACTAATGAAAAACTGTTTTTT. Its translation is CASMTGTATNEKLFF.

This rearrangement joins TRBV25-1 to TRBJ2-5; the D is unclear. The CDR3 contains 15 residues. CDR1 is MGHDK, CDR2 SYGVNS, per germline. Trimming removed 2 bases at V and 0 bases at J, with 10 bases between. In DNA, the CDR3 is TGTGCCAGCAGTGAACCCCGTCGGTACCAAGAGACCCAGTACTTC. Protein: CASSEPRRYQETQYF.

The CDR3 loop reads CAISETHEQFF. DNA of the CDR3: TGTGCCATCAGTGAAACCCATGAGCAGTTCTTC. This rearrangement joins TRBV10-3 to TRBJ2-1; no clear D gene. The V and J ends lost 3 bases and 8 bases respectively, with 5 bases between them. The germline V gene has CDR1 ENHRY and CDR2 SYGVKD. This CDR3 region has 11 residues.

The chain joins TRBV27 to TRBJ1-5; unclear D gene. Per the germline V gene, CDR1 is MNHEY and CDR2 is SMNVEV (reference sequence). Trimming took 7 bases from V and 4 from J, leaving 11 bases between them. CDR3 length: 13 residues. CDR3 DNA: TGTGCCAGCATGCCCTCATGGAATCAGCCCCAGCATTTT. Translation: CASMPSWNQPQHF.

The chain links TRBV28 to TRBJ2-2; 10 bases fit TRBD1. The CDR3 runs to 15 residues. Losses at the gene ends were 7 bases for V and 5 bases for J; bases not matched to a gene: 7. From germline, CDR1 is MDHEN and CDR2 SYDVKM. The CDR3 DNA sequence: TGTGCCAGCACCAGGGGGACAGGGGTAACCGGGGAGCTGTTTTTT. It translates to CASTRGTGVTGELFF.

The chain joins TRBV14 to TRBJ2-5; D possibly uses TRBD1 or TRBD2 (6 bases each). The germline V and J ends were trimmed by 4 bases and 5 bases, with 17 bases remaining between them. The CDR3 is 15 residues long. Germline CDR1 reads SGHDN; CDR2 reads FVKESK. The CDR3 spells CASSPRGTLGETQYF. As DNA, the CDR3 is TGTGCCAGCAGCCCAAGGGGGACTCTCGGGGAGACCCAGTACTTC.

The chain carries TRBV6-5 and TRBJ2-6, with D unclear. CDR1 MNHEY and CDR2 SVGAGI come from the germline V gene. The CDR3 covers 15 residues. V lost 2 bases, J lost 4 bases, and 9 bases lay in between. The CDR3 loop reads CASSYGETGANVLTF. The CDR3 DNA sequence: TGTGCCAGCAGTTACGGGGAAACCGGGGCCAACGTCCTGACTTTC.

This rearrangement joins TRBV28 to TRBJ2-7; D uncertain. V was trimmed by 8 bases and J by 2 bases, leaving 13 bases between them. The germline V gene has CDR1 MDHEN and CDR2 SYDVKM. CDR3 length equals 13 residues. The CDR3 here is CASSSGPAYEQYF. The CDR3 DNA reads TGTGCCAGCTCCTCAGGTCCGGCCTACGAGCAGTACTTC.

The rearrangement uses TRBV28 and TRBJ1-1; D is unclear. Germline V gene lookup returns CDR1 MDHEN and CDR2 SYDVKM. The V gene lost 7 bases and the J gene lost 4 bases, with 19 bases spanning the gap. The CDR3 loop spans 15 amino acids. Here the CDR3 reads CASTRGWPEGTEAFF. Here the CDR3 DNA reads TGTGCCAGCACTCGAGGCTGGCCCGAGGGCACTGAAGCTTTCTTT.

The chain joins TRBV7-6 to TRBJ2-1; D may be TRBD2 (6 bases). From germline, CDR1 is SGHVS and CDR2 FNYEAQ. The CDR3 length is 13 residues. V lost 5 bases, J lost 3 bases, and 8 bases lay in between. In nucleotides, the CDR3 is TGTGCCAGCAGCGTGGACTACTACAATGAGCAGTTCTTC. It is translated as CASSVDYYNEQFF.

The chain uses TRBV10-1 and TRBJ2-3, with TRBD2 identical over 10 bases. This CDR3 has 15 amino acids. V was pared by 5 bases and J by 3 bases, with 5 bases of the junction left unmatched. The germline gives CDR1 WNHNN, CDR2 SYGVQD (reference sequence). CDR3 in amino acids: CASSIAGGSTDTQYF. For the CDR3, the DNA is TGCGCCAGCAGTATAGCGGGAGGCTCGACAGATACGCAGTATTTT.

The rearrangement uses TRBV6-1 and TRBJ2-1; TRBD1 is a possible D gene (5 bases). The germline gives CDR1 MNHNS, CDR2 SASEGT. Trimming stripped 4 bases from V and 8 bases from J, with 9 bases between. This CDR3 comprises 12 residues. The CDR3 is CASSVEGDEQFF. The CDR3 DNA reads TGTGCCAGCAGTGTGGAAGGGGATGAGCAGTTCTTC.

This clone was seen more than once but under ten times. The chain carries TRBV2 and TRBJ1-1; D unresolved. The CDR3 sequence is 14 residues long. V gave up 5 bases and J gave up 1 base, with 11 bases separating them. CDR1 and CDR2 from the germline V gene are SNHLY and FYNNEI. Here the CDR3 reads CASSIGLRNTEAFF. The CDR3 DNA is TGTGCCAGCAGTATTGGACTGAGGAACACTGAAGCTTTCTTT. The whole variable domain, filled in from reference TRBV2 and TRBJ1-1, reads EPEVTQTPSHQVTQMGQEVILRCVPISNHLYFYWYRQILGQKVEFLVSFYNNEISEKSEIFDDQFSVERPDGSNFTLKIRSTKLEDSAMYFCASSIGLRNTEAFFGQGTRLTVV.

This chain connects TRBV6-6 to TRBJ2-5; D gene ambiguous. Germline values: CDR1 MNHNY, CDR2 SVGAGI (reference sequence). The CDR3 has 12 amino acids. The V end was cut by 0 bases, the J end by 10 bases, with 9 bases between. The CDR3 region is CASSYSRWDQYF. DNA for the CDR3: TGTGCCAGCAGTTACTCGAGGTGGGACCAGTACTTC.

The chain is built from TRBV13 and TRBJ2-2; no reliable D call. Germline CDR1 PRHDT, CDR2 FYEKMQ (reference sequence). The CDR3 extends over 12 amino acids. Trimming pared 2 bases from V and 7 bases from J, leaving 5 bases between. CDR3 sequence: CASSLQVGELFF. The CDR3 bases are TGTGCCAGCAGCTTACAGGTCGGGGAGCTGTTTTTT. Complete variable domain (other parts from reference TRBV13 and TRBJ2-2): AAGVIQSPRHLIKEKRETATLKCYPIPRHDTVYWYQQGPGQDPQFLISFYEKMQSDKGSIPDRFSAQQFSDYHSELNMSSLELGDSALYFCASSLQVGELFFGEGSRLTVL.

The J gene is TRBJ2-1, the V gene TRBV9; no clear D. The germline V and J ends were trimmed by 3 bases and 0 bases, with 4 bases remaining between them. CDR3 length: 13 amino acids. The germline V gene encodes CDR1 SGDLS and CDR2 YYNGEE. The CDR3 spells CASSGFSYNEQFF. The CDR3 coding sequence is TGTGCCAGCAGCGGGTTCTCCTACAATGAGCAGTTCTTC.

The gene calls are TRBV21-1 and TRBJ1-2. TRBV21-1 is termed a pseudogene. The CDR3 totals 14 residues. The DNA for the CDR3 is TGTGCCAGCAGCAAAGTGGGGGTAAACTATGGCTACACCTTC. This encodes CASSKVGVNYGYTF.

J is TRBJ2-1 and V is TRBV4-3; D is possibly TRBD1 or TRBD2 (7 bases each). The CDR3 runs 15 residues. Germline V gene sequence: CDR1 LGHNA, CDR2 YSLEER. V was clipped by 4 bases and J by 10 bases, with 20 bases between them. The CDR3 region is CASSPGGEARGEQFF. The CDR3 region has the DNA TGCGCCAGCAGCCCAGGGGGGGAGGCCCGCGGGGAGCAGTTCTTC.

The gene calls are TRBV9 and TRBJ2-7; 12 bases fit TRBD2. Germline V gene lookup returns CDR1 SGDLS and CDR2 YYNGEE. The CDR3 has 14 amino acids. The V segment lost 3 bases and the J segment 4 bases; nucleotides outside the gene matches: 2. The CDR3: CASSAGLAGYEQYF. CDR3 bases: TGTGCCAGCAGCGCCGGACTAGCGGGATACGAGCAGTACTTC.

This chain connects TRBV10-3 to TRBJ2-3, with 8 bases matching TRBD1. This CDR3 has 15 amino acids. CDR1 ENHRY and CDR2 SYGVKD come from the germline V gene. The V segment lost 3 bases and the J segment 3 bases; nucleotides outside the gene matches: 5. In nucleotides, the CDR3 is TGTGCCATCAGTGACCCGGACAGGGCGACAGATACGCAGTATTTT. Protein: CAISDPDRATDTQYF.

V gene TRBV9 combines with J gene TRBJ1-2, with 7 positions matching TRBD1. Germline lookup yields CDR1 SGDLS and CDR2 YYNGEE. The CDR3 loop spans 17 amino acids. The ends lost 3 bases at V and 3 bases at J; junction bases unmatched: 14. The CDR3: CASSASQWLGQDYGYTF. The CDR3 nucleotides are TGTGCCAGCAGCGCCTCTCAATGGCTCGGACAGGACTATGGCTACACCTTC.

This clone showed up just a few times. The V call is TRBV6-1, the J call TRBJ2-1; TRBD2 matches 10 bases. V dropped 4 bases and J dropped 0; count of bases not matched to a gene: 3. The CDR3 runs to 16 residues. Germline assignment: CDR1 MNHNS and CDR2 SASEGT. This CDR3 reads CASSVLAGDSYNEQFF. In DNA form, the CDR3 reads TGTGCCAGCAGTGTTCTAGCGGGGGACTCCTACAATGAGCAGTTCTTC.

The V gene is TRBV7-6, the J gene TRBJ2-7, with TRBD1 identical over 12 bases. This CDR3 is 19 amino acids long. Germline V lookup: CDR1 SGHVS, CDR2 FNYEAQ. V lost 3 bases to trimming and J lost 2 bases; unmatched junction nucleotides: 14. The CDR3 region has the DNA TGTGCCAGCAGCTTTCCGGGACAGGGGGCGAAAACCTCTACCTACGAGCAGTACTTC. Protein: CASSFPGQGAKTSTYEQYF.

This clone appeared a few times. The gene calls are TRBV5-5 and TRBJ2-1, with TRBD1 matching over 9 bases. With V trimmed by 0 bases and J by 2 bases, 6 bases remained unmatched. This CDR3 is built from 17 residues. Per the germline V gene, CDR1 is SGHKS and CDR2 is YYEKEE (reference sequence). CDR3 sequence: CASSLAGNRGPYNEQFF. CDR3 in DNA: TGTGCCAGCAGCTTGGCCGGGAACAGGGGGCCCTACAATGAGCAGTTCTTC.

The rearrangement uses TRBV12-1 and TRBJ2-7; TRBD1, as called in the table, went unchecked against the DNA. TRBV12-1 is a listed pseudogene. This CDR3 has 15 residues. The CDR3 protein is CASSFARDRAYEQYF. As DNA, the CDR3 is TGTGCCAGCAGCTTTGCAAGGGACAGGGCGTACGAGCAGTACTTC.

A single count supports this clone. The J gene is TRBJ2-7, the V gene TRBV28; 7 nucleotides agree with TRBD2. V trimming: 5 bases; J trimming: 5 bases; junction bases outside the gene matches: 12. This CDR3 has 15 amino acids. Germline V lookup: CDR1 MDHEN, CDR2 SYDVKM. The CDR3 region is CASSPGLVSPDEQYF. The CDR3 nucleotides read TGTGCCAGCAGTCCAGGACTAGTTTCCCCCGACGAGCAGTACTTC.

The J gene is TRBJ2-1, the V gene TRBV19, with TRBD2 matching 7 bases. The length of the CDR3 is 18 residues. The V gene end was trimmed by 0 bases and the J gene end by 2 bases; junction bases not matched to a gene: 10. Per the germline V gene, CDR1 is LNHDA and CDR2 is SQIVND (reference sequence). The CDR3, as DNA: TGTGCCAGTAGTATAGATTTTTTCACTAGCGTTGCCTACAATGAGCAGTTCTTC. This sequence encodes CASSIDFFTSVAYNEQFF.

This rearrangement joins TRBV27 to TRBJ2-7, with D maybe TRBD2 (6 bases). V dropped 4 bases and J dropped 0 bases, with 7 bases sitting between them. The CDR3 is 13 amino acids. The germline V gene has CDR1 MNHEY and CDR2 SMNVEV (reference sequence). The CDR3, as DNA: TGTGCCAGCAGTTGGAGGGGCTCCTACGAGCAGTACTTC. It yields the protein CASSWRGSYEQYF.

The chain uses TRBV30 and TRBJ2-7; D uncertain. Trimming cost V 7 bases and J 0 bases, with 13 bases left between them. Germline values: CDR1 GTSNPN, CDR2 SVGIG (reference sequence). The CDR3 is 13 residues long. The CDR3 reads CASSLAHSYEQYF. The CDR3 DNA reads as TGTGCCTCTTCATTAGCACACTCCTACGAGCAGTACTTC.

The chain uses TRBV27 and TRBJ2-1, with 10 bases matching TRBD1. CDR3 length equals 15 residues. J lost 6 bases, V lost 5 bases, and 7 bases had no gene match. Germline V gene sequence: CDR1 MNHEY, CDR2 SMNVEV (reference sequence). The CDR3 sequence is CASSISGTGVNEQFF. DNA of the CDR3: TGTGCCAGCAGTATCTCCGGGACAGGGGTCAATGAGCAGTTCTTC.

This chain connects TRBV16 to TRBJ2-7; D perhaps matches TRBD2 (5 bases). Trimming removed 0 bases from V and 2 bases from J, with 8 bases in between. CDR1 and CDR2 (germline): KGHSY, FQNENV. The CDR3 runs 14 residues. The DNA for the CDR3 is TGTGCCAGCAGCCAATCCACCGGGACCTACGAGCAGTACTTC. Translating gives CASSQSTGTYEQYF.